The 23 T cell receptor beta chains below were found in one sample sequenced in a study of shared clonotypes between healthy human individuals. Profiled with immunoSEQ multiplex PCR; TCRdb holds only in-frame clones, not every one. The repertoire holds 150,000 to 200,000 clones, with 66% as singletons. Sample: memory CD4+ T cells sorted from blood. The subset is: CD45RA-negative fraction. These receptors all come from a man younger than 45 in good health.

The DNA for the CDR3 is TGTGCCAGCAGCCGAACAGAGGCCTACAATGAGCAGTTCTTC. Amino acids: CASSRTEAYNEQFF. This sequence joins TRBV11-2 and TRBJ2-1; D not resolved. Germline V lookup: CDR1 SGHAT, CDR2 FQNNGV. V was trimmed by 5 bases and J by 2 bases, leaving 10 bases between them. The CDR3 contains 14 residues.

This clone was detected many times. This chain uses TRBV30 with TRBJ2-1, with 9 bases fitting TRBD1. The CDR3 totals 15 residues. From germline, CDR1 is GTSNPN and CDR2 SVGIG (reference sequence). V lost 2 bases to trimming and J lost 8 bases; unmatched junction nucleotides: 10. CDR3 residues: CAWSPTGTGFHEQFF. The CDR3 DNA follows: TGTGCCTGGAGTCCCACCGGGACAGGGTTCCATGAGCAGTTCTTC.

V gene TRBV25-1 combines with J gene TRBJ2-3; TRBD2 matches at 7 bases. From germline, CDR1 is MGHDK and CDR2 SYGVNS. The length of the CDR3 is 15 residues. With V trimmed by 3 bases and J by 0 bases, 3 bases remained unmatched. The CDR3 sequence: CASSDNSGSTDTQYF. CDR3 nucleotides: TGTGCCAGCAGTGACAATAGCGGGAGCACAGATACGCAGTATTTT.

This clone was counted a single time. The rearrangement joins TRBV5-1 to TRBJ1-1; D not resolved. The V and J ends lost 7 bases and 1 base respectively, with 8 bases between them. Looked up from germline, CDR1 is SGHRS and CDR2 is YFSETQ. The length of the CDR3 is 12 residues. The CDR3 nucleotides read TGCGCCAGCGGGGTTGGGAACACTGAAGCTTTCTTT. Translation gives CASGVGNTEAFF.

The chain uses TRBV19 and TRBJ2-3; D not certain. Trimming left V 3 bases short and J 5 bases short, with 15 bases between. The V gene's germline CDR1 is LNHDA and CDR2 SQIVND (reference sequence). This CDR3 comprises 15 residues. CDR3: CASSMVQARGDTQYF. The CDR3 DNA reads TGTGCCAGTAGTATGGTGCAGGCACGCGGAGATACGCAGTATTTT.

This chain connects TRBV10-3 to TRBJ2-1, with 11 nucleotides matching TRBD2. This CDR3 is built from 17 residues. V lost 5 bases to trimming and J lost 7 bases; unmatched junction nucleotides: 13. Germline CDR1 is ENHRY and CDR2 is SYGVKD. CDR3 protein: CAISPTQGRTSGNEQFF. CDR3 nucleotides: TGTGCCATCAGTCCCACCCAAGGTCGGACTAGCGGGAATGAGCAGTTCTTC.

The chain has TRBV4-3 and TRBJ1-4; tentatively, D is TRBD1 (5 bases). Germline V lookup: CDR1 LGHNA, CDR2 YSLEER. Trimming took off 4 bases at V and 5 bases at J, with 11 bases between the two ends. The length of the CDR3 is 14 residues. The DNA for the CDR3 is TGCGCCAGCAGCCCGGGACGGCGAAATGAAAAACTGTTTTTT. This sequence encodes CASSPGRRNEKLFF.

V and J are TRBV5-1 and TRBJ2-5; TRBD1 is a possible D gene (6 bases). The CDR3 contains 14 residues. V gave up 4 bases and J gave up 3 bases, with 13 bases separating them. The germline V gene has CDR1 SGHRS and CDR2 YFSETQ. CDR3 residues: CASSEGHAKETQYF. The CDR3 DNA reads TGCGCCAGCAGCGAGGGACACGCTAAAGAGACCCAGTACTTC.

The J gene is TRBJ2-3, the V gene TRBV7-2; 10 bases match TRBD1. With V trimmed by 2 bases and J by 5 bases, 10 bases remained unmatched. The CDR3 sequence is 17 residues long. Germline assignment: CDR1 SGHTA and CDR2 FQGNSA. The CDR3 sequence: CASSLRLFGTGVDTQYF. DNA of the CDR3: TGTGCCAGCAGCTTACGGTTGTTTGGGACAGGGGTAGATACGCAGTATTTT.

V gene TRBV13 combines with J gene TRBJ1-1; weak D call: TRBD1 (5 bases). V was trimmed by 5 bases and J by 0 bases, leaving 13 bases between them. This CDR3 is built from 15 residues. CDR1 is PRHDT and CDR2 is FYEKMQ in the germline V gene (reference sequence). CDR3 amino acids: CASSQWGVMNTEAFF. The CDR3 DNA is TGTGCCAGCAGCCAATGGGGGGTTATGAACACTGAAGCTTTCTTT. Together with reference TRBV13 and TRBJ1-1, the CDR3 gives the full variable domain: AAGVIQSPRHLIKEKRETATLKCYPIPRHDTVYWYQQGPGQDPQFLISFYEKMQSDKGSIPDRFSAQQFSDYHSELNMSSLELGDSALYFCASSQWGVMNTEAFFGQGTRLTVV.

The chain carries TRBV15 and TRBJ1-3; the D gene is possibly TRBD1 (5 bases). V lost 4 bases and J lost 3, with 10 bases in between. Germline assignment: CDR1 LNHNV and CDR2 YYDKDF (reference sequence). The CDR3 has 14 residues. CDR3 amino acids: CATSKGAGGNTIYF. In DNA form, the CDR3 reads TGTGCCACCAGCAAAGGGGCAGGTGGAAACACCATATATTTT.

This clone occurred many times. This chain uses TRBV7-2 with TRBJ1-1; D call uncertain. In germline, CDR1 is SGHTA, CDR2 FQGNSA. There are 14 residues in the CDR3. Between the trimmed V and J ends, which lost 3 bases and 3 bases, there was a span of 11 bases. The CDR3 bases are TGTGCCAGCAGCTTGGGAGCATACGACACTGAAGCTTTCTTT. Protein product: CASSLGAYDTEAFF.

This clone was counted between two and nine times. This chain's CDR3 is CASNRAGGTHNEQFF. The CDR3 region has the DNA TGTGCCAGCAATAGAGCGGGAGGGACTCACAATGAGCAGTTCTTC. The chain joins TRBV9 to TRBJ2-1, with 10 bases aligning to TRBD2. Germline-derived CDR1 and CDR2 are SGDLS and YYNGEE. V dropped 6 bases and J dropped 5; count of bases not matched to a gene: 8. The CDR3 extends over 15 amino acids.

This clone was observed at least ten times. The CDR3 DNA sequence: TGTGCCAGCAGACCCGGGACAGAGGAGACCCAGTACTTC. Translated, it gives CASRPGTEETQYF. The rearrangement joins TRBV25-1 to TRBJ2-5; 7 positions match TRBD1. V lost 6 bases, J lost 5 bases, and 6 bases stayed unmatched. Per germline, CDR1 MGHDK and CDR2 SYGVNS. This CDR3 is 13 amino acids long.

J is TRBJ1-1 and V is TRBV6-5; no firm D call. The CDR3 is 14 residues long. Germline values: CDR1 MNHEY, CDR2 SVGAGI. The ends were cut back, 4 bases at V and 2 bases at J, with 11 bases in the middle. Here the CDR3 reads CASSLSHLNTEAFF. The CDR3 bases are TGTGCCAGCAGTTTATCCCACCTAAACACTGAAGCTTTCTTT.

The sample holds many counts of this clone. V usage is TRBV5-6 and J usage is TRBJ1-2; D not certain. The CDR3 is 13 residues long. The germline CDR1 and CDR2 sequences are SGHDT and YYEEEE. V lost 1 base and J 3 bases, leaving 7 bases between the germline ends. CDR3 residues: CASSLNADYGYTF. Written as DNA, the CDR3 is TGTGCCAGCAGCTTGAACGCGGACTATGGCTACACCTTC.

The CDR3 DNA sequence: TGTGCCAGCAGCTTAGTGTCGACAGGAGCGAACACCGGGGAGCTGTTTTTT. Encoded protein: CASSLVSTGANTGELFF. V usage is TRBV7-8 and J usage is TRBJ2-2, with D perhaps matching TRBD1 (6 bases). The CDR3 is 17 residues long. Per germline, CDR1 SGHVS and CDR2 FQNEAQ. Trimming removed 1 base from V and 0 bases from J, with 12 bases in between.

In DNA, the CDR3 is TGTGCCAGCAGAGGTGAAACAGAGACCCAGTACTTC. Protein: CASRGETETQYF. This chain joins TRBV2 and TRBJ2-5, with D unclear. The V and J ends lost 6 bases and 4 bases respectively, with 9 bases between them. CDR1 is SNHLY and CDR2 is FYNNEI in the germline V gene. The CDR3 extends over 12 amino acids.

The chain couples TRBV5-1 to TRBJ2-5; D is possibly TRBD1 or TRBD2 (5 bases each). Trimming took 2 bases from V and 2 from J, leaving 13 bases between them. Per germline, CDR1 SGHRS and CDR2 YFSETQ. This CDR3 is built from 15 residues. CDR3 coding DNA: TGCGCCAGCAGCTTTATCGGGGCGCGGCAAGAGACCCAGTACTTC. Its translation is CASSFIGARQETQYF.

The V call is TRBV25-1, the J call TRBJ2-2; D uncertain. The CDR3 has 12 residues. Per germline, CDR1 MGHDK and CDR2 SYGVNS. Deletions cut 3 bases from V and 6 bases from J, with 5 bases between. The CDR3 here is CASSDRAGELFF. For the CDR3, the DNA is TGTGCCAGCAGTGACCGGGCCGGGGAGCTGTTTTTT. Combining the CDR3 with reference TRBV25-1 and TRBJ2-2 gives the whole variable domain EADIYQTPRYLVIGTGKKITLECSQTMGHDKMYWYQQDPGMELHLIHYSYGVNSTEKGDLSSESTVSRIRTEHFPLTLESARPSHTSQYLCASSDRAGELFFGEGSRLTVL.

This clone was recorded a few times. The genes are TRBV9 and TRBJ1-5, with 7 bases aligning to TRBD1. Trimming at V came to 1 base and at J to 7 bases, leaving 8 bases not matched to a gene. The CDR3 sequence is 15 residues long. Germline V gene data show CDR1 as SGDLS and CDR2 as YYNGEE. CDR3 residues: CASSVSTGRDQPQHF. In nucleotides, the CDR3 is TGTGCCAGCAGCGTATCGACAGGGAGGGACCAGCCCCAGCATTTT. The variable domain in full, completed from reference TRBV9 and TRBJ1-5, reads DSGVTQTPKHLITATGQRVTLRCSPRSGDLSVYWYQQSLDQGLQFLIQYYNGEERAKGNILERFSAQQFPDLHSELNLSSLELGDSALYFCASSVSTGRDQPQHFGDGTRLSIL.

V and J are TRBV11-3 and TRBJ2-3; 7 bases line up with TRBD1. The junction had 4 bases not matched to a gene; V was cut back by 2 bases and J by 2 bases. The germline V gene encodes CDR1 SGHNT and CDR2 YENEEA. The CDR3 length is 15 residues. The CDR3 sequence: CASSLMTGHTDTQYF. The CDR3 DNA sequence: TGTGCCAGCAGCTTAATGACAGGGCACACAGATACGCAGTATTTT.

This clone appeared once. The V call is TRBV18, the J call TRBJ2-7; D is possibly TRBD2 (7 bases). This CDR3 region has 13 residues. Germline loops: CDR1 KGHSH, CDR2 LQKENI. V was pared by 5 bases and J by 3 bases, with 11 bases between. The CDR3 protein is CASSRGGSYEQYF. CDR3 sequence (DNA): TGTGCCAGCTCAAGGGGGGGGAGCTACGAGCAGTACTTC.